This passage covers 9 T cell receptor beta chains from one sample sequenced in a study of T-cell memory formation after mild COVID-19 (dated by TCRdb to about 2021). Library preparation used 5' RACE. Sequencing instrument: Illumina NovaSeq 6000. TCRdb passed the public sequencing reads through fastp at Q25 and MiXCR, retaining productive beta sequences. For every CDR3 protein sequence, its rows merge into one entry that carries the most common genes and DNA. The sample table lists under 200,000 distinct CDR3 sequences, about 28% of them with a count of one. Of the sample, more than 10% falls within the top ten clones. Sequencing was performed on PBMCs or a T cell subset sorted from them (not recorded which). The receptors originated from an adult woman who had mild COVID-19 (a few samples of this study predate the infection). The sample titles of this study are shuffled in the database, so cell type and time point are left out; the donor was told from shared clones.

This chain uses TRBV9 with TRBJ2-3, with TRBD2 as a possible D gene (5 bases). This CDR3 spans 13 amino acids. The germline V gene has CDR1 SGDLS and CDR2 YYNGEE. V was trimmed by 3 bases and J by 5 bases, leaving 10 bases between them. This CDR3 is CASSASGGDTQYF. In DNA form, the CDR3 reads TGTGCCAGCAGCGCGAGCGGAGGAGATACGCAGTATTTT.

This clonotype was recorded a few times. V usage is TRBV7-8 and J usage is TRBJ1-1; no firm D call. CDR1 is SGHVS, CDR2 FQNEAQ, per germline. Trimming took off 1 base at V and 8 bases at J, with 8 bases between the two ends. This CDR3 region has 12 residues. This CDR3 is CASSLVPGEAFF. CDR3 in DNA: TGTGCCAGCAGCTTAGTGCCTGGGGAAGCTTTCTTT.

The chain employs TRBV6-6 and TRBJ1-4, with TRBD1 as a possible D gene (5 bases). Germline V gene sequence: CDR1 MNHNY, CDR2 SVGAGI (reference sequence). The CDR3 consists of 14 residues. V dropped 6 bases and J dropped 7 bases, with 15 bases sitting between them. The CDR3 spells CASSPRDPFEKLFF. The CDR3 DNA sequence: TGTGCCAGCAGCCCACGGGACCCGTTTGAAAAACTGTTTTTT.

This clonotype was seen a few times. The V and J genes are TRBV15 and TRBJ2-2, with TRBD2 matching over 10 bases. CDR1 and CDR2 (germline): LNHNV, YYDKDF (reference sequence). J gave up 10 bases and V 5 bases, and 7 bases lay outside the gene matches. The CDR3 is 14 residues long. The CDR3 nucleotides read TGTGCCACCAGCGAAGCGGGGGGGCCTCAGGAGCTGTTTTTT. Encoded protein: CATSEAGGPQELFF.

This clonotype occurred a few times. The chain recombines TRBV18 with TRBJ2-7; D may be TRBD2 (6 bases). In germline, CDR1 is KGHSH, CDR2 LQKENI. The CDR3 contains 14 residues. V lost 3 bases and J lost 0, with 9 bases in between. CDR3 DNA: TGTGCCAGCTCACCCGCGACTAGCTCCTACGAGCAGTACTTC. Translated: CASSPATSSYEQYF.

CDR3 sequence: CASRRGQGAGYGYTF. CDR3 DNA sequence: TGTGCCAGCAGAAGGGGACAGGGGGCGGGCTATGGCTACACCTTC. The chain couples TRBV6-5 to TRBJ1-2; TRBD1 matches 12 bases. Per germline, CDR1 MNHEY and CDR2 SVGAGI. This CDR3 has 15 residues. The J segment lost 4 bases and the V segment lost 6 bases, leaving 6 bases of the junction unmatched.

The CDR3 loop reads CASSEGQGFLYGYTF. The CDR3 DNA reads TGTGCCAGCAGCGAGGGACAGGGTTTCCTCTATGGCTACACCTTC. J is TRBJ1-2 and V is TRBV2; 9 positions match TRBD1. V lost 6 bases, J lost 4 bases, and 9 bases stayed unmatched. CDR1 is SNHLY, CDR2 FYNNEI, per germline. This CDR3 has 15 amino acids.

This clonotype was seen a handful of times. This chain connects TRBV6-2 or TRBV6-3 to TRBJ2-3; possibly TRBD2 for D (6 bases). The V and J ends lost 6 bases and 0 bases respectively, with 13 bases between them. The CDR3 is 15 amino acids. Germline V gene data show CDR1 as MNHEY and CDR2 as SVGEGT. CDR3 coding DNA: TGTGCCAGCAGGCTAGGGGAGGCTAGCACAGATACGCAGTATTTT. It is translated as CASRLGEASTDTQYF.

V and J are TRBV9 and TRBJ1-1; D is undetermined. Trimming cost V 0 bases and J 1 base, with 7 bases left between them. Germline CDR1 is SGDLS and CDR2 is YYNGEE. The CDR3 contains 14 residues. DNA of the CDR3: TGTGCCAGCAGCGTAGAGGGCTGGAACACTGAAGCTTTCTTT. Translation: CASSVEGWNTEAFF.